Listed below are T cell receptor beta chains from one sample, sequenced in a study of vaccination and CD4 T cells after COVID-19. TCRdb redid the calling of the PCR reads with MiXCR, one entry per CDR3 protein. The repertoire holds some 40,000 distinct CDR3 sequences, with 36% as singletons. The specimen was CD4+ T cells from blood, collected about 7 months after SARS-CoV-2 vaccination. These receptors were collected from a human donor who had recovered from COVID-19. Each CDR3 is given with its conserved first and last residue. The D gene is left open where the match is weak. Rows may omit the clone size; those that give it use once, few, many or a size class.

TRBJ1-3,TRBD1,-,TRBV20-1,TGCAGTGCCAAGGGGGGAAACAGGGGTTCAGGAAACACCATATATTTT,CSAKGGNRGSGNTIYF
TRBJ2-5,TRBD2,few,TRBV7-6,TGTGCCAGCAGAACTAGCGGGAGGGCCGGGGAGACCCAGTACTTC,CASRTSGRAGETQYF
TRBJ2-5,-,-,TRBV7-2,TGTGCCAGCAGCTTAGGGGCGATACAAGAGACCCAGTACTTC,CASSLGAIQETQYF
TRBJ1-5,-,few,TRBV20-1,TGCAGTGCTAGACAGAGCAATCAGCCCCAGCATTTT,CSARQSNQPQHF
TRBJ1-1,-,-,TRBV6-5,TGTGCCAGCAGTTACTTCACGGGGGAGAACACTGAAGCTTTCTTT,CASSYFTGENTEAFF
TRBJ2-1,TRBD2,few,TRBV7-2,TGTGCCAGCAGCTTAAGGGCTAGCGGGCTTAGCTCCTACAATGAGCAGTTCTTC,CASSLRASGLSSYNEQFF
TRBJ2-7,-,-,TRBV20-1,TGCAGTGCTCCACATCCCCCGTCCGGGACTCAGAGCTCCTACGAGCAGTACTTC,CSAPHPPSGTQSSYEQYF
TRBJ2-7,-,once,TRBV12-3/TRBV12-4,TGTGCCAGCAGTTTGAGGAACGAGCAGTACTTC,CASSLRNEQYF
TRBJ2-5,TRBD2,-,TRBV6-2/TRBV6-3,TGTGCCAGCACCTGGGGGGGGGGCCAAGAGACCCAGTACTTC,CASTWGGGQETQYF
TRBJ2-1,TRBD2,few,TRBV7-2,TGTGCCAGCAGCCGGCAGACTAGCGGAAACAATGAGCAGTTCTTC,CASSRQTSGNNEQFF
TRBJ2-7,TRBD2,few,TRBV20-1,TGCAGTGCCGCCGGGACTAGCGGGATGTACGAGCAGTACTTC,CSAAGTSGMYEQYF
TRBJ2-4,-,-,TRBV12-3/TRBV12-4,TGTGCCAGCAGTAATCAAGGTGTAGCCAAAAACATTCAGTACTTC,CASSNQGVAKNIQYF
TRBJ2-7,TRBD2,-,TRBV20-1,TGCAGTGCTAGGGTTAGCGGGACCTACGAGCAGTACTTC,CSARVSGTYEQYF
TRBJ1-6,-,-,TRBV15,TGTGCCACCAGCTCTAACCGACAGGCAAATTCACCCCTCCACTTT,CATSSNRQANSPLHF
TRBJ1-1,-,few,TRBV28,TGTGCCAGCAGTTTAAGAGGGTTGAACACTGAAGCTTTCTTT,CASSLRGLNTEAFF
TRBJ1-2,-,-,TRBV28,TGTGCCAGCAGTCCACCGGCTATCGACTATGGCTACACCTTC,CASSPPAIDYGYTF
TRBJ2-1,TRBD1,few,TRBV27,TGTGCCAGCGGACGGACAGGGGCGTACAATGAGCAGTTCTTC,CASGRTGAYNEQFF
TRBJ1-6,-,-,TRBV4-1,TGCGCCAGCAGCCAAGGACAGAATTCACCCCTCCACTTT,CASSQGQNSPLHF
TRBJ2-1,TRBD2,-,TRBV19,TGTGCCAGTAGTATAACTAGCGGGACCTACAATGAGCAGTTCTTC,CASSITSGTYNEQFF
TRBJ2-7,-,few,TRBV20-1,TGCAGTGCTGTCAGAGGAACCTACGAGCAGTACTTC,CSAVRGTYEQYF
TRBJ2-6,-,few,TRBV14,TGTGCCAGCAGCCACCTGACAGGTACCGGGGCCAACGTCCTGACTTTC,CASSHLTGTGANVLTF
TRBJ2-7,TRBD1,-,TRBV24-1,TGTGCCACCAGTGATTTGTTGGACAGGGGGCCTTACGAGCAGTACTTC,CATSDLLDRGPYEQYF
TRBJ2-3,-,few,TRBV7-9,TGTGCCAGCAGCCGAGTCAGCAGCACAGATACGCAGTATTTT,CASSRVSSTDTQYF
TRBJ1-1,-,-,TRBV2,TGTGCCAGCAGGGGGAGGGGTTGGAAACCAAGAAACACTGAAGCTTTCTTT,CASRGRGWKPRNTEAFF
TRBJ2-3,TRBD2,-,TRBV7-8,TGTGCCAGCAGCATTACTAGCGGGAGTAAGAGACATACGCAGTATTTT,CASSITSGSKRHTQYF
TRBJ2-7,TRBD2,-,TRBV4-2,TGTGCCAGCAGCCAAGGACTAGCGGAGGCCTACGAGCAGTACTTC,CASSQGLAEAYEQYF
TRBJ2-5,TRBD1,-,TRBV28,TGTGCCAGCAGCTCCCTTTGGGACAGTCTACAAGAGACCCAGTACTTC,CASSSLWDSLQETQYF
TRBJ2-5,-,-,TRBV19,TGTGCCAGTAGTAGCGGGAAAGAGACCCAGTACTTC,CASSSGKETQYF
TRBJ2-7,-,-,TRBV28,TGTGCCAGCAGACACGGGCGGACGGTCTACGAGCAGTACTTC,CASRHGRTVYEQYF